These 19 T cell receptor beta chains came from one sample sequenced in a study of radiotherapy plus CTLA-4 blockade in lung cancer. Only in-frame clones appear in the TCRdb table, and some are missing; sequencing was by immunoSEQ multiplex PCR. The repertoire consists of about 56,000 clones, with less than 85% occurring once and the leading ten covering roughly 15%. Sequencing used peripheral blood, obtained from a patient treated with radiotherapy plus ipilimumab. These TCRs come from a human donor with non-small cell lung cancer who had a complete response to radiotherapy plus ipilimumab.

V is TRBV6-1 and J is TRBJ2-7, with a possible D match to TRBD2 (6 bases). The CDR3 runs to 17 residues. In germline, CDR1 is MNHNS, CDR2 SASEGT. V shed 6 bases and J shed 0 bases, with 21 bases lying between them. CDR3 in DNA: TGTGCCAGCAGCGAAACCACCGGGACTCCACTCTCCTACGAGCAGTACGTC. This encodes CASSETTGTPLSYEQYV.

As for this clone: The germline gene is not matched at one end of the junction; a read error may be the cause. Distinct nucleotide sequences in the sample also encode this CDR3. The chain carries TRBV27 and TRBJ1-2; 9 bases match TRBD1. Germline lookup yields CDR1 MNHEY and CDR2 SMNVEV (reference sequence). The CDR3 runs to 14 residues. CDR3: CASSLSGQGYGYTF. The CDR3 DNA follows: TGTGCCAGCAGTTTATCGGGACAGGGCTATGGCTATACCTTC.

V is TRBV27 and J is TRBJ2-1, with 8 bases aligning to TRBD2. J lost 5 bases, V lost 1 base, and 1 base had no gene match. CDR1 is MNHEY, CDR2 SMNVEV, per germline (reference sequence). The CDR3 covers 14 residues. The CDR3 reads CASSLYGGDNEQFF. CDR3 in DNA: TGTGCCAGCAGTTTATACGGGGGGGACAATGAGCAGTTCTTC.

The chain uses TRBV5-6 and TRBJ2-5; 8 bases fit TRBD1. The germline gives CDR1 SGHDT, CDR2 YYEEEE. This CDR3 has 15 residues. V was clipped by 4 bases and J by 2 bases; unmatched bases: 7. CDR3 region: CASSGSGTGQETQYF. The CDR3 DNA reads TGTGCCAGCAGCGGCTCGGGGACAGGTCAAGAGACCCAGTACTTC.

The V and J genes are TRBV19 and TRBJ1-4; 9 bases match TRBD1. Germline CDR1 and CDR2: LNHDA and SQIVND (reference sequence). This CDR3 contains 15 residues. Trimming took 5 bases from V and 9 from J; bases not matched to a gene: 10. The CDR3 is CASSAPGQGMKKLFF. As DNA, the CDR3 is TGTGCCAGTAGTGCGCCGGGACAGGGTATGAAAAAACTGTTTTTT.

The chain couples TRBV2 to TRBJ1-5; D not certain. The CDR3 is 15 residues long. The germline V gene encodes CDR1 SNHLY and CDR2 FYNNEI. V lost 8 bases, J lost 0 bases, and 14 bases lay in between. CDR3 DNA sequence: TGTGCCAGCGCGCGGGCGGGGAATAGCAATCAGCCCCAGCATTTT. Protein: CASARAGNSNQPQHF.

The CDR3 nucleotides are TGTGCCAGCAGTCAAGCCTTATCTAGTGGCTATGGCTACACCTTC. Protein sequence: CASSQALSSGYGYTF. The chain recombines TRBV11-2 with TRBJ1-2; D remains unclear. The germline V gene encodes CDR1 SGHAT and CDR2 FQNNGV. V was cut by 6 bases and J by 4 bases, with 18 bases left in between. The CDR3 extends over 15 amino acids.

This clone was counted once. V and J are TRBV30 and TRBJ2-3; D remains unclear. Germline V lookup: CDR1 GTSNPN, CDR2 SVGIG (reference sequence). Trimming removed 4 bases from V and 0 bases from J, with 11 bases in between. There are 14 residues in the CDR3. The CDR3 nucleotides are TGTGCCTGGAATTTGCGGTATAGCACAGATACGCAGTATTTT. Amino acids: CAWNLRYSTDTQYF. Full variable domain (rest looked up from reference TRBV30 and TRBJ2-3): SQTIHQWPATLVQPVGSPLSLECTVEGTSNPNLYWYRQAAGRGLQLLFYSVGIGQISSEVPQNLSASRPQDRQFILSSKKLLLSDSGFYLCAWNLRYSTDTQYFGPGTRLTVL.

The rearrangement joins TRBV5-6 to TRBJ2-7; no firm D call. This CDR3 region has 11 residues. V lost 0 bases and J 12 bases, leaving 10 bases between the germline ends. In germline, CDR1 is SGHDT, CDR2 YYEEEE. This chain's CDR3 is CASSLGGSLYV. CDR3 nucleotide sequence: TGTGCCAGCAGCTTGGGAGGTAGCCTGTACGTC.

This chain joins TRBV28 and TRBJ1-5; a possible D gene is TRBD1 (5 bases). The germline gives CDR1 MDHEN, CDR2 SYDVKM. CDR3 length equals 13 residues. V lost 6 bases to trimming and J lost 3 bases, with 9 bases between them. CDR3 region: CASSRTNNQPQHF. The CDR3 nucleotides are TGTGCCAGCAGCCGGACAAACAATCAGCCCCAGCATTTT.

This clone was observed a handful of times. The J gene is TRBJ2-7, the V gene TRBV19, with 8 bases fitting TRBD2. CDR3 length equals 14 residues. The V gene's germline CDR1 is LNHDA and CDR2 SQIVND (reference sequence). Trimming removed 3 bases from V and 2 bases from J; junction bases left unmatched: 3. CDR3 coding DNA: TGTGCCAGTAGTATCGGGGGGGGCACCTACGAGCAGTACTTC. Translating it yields CASSIGGGTYEQYF.

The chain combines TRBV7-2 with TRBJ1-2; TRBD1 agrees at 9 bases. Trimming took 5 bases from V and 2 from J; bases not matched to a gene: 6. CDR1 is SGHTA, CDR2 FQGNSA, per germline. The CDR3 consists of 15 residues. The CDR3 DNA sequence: TGTGCCAGCAGCGGGGGGACAGGGAACAACTATGGCTACACCTTC. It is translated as CASSGGTGNNYGYTF. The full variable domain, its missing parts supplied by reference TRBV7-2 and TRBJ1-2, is GAGVSQSPSNKVTEKGKDVELRCDPISGHTALYWYRQSLGQGLEFLIYFQGNSAPDKSGLPSDRFSAERTGGSVSTLTIQRTQQEDSAVYLCASSGGTGNNYGYTFGSGTRLTVV.

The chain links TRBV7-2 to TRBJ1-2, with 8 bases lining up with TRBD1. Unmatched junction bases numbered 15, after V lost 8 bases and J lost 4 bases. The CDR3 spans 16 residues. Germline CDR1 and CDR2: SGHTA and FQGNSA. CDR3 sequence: CASSIGRADRVYGYTF. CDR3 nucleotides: TGTGCCAGCTCGATAGGGCGGGCGGACAGGGTCTATGGCTACACCTTC.

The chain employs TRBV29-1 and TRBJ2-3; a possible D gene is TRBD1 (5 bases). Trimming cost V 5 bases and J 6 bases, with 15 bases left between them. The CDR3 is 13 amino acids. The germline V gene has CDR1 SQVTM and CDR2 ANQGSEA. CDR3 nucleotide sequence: TGCAGCGTTCCCCAGGGTCCGTGGGATACGCAGTATTTT. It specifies CSVPQGPWDTQYF.

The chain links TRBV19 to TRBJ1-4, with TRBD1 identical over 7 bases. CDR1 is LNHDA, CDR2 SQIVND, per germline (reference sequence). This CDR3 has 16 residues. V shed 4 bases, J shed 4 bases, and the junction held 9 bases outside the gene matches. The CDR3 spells CASSTLGQVRNEKLFF. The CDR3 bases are TGTGCCAGTAGTACACTCGGACAGGTCCGTAATGAAAAACTGTTTTTT.

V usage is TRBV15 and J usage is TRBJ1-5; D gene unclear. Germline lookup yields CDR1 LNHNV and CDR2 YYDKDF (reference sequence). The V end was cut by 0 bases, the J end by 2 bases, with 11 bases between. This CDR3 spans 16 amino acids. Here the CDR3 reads CATSRDQIAGNQPQHF. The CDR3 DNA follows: TGTGCCACCAGCAGAGATCAAATAGCGGGCAATCAGCCCCAGCATTTT.

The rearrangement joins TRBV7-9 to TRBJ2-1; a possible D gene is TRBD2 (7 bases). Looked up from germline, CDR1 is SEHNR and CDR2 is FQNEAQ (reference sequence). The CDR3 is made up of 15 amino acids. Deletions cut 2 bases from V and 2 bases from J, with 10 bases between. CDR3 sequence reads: CASSLSGTTYNEQFF. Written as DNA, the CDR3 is TGTGCCAGCAGCTTAAGCGGGACAACCTACAATGAGCAGTTCTTC.

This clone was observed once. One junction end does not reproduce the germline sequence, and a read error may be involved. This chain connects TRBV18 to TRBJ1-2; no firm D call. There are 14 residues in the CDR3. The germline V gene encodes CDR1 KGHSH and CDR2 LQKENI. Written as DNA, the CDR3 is TGTGCCAGCTCCCCACCAGGCGGAGATTATGGCTACACCTTC. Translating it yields CASSPPGGDYGYTF.

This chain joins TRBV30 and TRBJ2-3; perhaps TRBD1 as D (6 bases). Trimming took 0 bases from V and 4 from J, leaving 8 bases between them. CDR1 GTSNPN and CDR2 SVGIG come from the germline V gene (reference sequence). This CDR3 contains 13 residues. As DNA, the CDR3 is TGTGCCTGGAGTGTACAGGGAGCAGATACGCAGTATTTT. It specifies CAWSVQGADTQYF.